Below, one T cell receptor (beta chain) is given with its context. Seattle patients were enrolled while actively infected and followed longitudinally. This CDR3 spans 15 amino acids. V lost 6 bases to trimming and J lost 1 base, with 10 bases between them. In germline, CDR1 is MNHEY, CDR2 SMNVEV (reference sequence). Original handling: For nucleated cells, counts were estimated from reference gene primer amplification. The assay was immunoSEQ multiplex PCR, and TCRdb's table has in-frame clones only and misses some. V and J calls and clone size are given by that table; D and trimming were obtained from the DNA. The table has some 230,000 clones, approximately 86% seen once. The data derive from a study of blood T cell repertoires in COVID-19. About the research overall: Acute and convalescent COVID-19 samples came from the United States, Italy and Spain. PBMCs, B-cell-depleted T cells, or T cells provided the cDNA or gDNA that made up the material.

The source material was peripheral blood. V usage is TRBV27 and J usage is TRBJ2-6; a possible D gene is TRBD2 (5 bases). This receptor was obtained from a woman aged 50 to 60 with COVID-19, enrolled during active disease. The CDR3 reads CASRLDISGANVLTF. CDR3 sequence (DNA): TGTGCCAGCAGACTAGACATATCTGGGGCCAACGTCCTGACTTTC.